A single sample gave rise to the 14 T cell receptor beta chains below, sequenced in a study of T cells of healthy individuals (dated by TCRdb to 2016 to 2019). The method behind the library was 5' RACE. TCRdb lists the instrument as Illumina MiSeq. TCRdb reanalyzed the raw reads on its own, using fastp at Q25 for trimming and MiXCR for clone calling, and kept in-frame beta chains. Entries that share a CDR3 protein sequence are merged under the most common genes and DNA. The sample table records fewer than 75,000 distinct CDR3 sequences; around 15% of these occur just once. The ten most abundant clones make up about 4.3% of the sample. The receptors originated from a human donor in good health.

Concerning this clonotype: A much bigger clone sits one base away, suggesting this may be a read error. The chain links TRBV18 to TRBJ2-4; no definite D call. The CDR3 has 13 residues. Per germline, CDR1 KGHSH and CDR2 LQKENI. The DNA for the CDR3 is TGTGCCGGCTCACCTAGGCGGCGTGACATTCAGTACTTC. Translating gives CAGSPRRRDIQYF.

Many counts were recorded for this clonotype. The rearrangement joins TRBV27 to TRBJ2-3; 9 bases are shared with TRBD2. The CDR3 covers 17 residues. V was pared by 2 bases and J by 6 bases, with 12 bases of the junction left unmatched. In germline, CDR1 is MNHEY, CDR2 SMNVEV (reference sequence). CDR3 region: CASSLVKLAGPIDTQYF. The CDR3 nucleotides are TGTGCCAGCAGTTTAGTTAAGCTAGCGGGGCCCATCGATACGCAGTATTTT.

This clonotype was observed at least ten times. The rearrangement links TRBV7-2 to TRBJ2-7; D could derive from TRBD1 or TRBD2 (6 bases each). The germline V and J ends were trimmed by 5 bases and 3 bases, with 17 bases remaining between them. The CDR3 is 15 residues long. Germline CDR1 is SGHTA and CDR2 is FQGNSA. In nucleotides, the CDR3 is TGTGCCAGCAGCCTAAGGGGGGCCGGCATCTACGAGCAGTACTTC. Its protein product is CASSLRGAGIYEQYF.

The table lists this clonotype with many counts. The chain recombines TRBV10-3 with TRBJ1-1; tentative D call: TRBD1 (5 bases). The germline gives CDR1 ENHRY, CDR2 SYGVKD. There are 14 residues in the CDR3. Trimming removed 3 bases at V and 2 bases at J, with 10 bases between. Written as DNA, the CDR3 is TGTGCCATCAGTGATTCAGGGCATAACACTGAAGCTTTCTTT. It encodes CAISDSGHNTEAFF.

This clonotype was picked up many times. This chain links TRBV27 with TRBJ1-2, with 8 bases lining up with TRBD1. The length of the CDR3 is 15 residues. The trim removed 2 bases at V and 6 bases at J, leaving 8 bases unmatched. Per the germline V gene, CDR1 is MNHEY and CDR2 is SMNVEV (reference sequence). CDR3 in amino acids: CASSLAGDRIHGYTF. Here the CDR3 DNA reads TGTGCCAGCAGTTTAGCGGGGGACAGGATTCATGGCTACACCTTC.

This clonotype appeared many times. The chain employs TRBV28 and TRBJ2-3; 9 positions match TRBD1. CDR3 length: 16 residues. J was trimmed by 5 bases and V by 6 bases; bases with no gene match: 12. Germline CDR1 and CDR2: MDHEN and SYDVKM. The CDR3 DNA is TGTGCCAGCAGCCCATCTCACAGGGGGCGCGGAGATACGCAGTATTTT. This translates into CASSPSHRGRGDTQYF.

This clonotype showed up just a few times. The chain couples TRBV9 to TRBJ2-3; 10 bases map to TRBD2. The CDR3 consists of 16 residues. CDR1 SGDLS and CDR2 YYNGEE come from the germline V gene. V shed 0 bases, J shed 1 base, and the junction held 2 bases outside the gene matches. CDR3 sequence: CASSVDSGRGTDTQYF. CDR3 DNA sequence: TGTGCCAGCAGCGTAGACAGCGGGAGGGGCACAGATACGCAGTATTTT.

This clonotype was observed a handful of times. This sequence joins TRBV5-1 and TRBJ1-3; the match to TRBD1 covers 9 bases. The CDR3 contains 15 residues. V was clipped by 4 bases and J by 7 bases; unmatched bases: 9. Germline V gene lookup returns CDR1 SGHRS and CDR2 YFSETQ. This chain's CDR3 is CASSPDGTGMNTIYF. The CDR3 DNA is TGCGCCAGCAGCCCCGACGGGACAGGGATGAACACCATATATTTT.

This clonotype was counted between two and nine times. V gene TRBV9 combines with J gene TRBJ2-5; unclear D gene. CDR3 length equals 15 residues. The germline V and J ends were trimmed by 4 bases and 2 bases, with 15 bases remaining between them. Germline loops: CDR1 SGDLS, CDR2 YYNGEE. This CDR3 is CASSPTPAIQETQYF. CDR3 DNA sequence: TGTGCCAGCAGCCCCACCCCGGCGATTCAAGAGACCCAGTACTTC.

This chain links TRBV12-5 with TRBJ1-5; D possibly corresponds to TRBD1 (5 bases). Germline loops: CDR1 LGHNT, CDR2 FRNRAP. Trimming stripped 7 bases from V and 2 bases from J, with 18 bases between. CDR3 length equals 16 residues. The CDR3 coding sequence is TGTGCTAGTGCCCCGATAGACAGTTTCGGCAATCAGCCCCAGCATTTT. It is translated as CASAPIDSFGNQPQHF.

The table lists this clonotype with a few counts. This chain joins TRBV30 and TRBJ2-2, with no clear D. The V and J ends lost 2 bases and 3 bases respectively, with 10 bases between them. The germline gives CDR1 GTSNPN, CDR2 SVGIG (reference sequence). The CDR3 loop spans 14 amino acids. CDR3 coding DNA: TGTGCCTGGAGTAGGGAACTATACACCGGGGAGCTGTTTTTT. As protein: CAWSRELYTGELFF.

This clonotype was picked up many times. The chain combines TRBV20-1 with TRBJ2-5; D may correspond to TRBD1 or TRBD2 (6 bases each). The CDR3 length is 14 residues. V was cut by 0 bases and J by 4 bases, with 12 bases left in between. CDR1 and CDR2 (germline): DFQATT, SNEGSKA (reference sequence). DNA for the CDR3: TGCAGTGCTAGAGATTTGGGGGGCCGAGAGACCCAGTACTTC. Its protein product is CSARDLGGRETQYF.

The rearrangement joins TRBV7-6 to TRBJ1-6, with 9 bases lining up with TRBD1. This CDR3 spans 14 amino acids. The V segment lost 7 bases and the J segment 9 bases; nucleotides outside the gene matches: 7. CDR1 SGHVS and CDR2 FNYEAQ come from the germline V gene. The chain's CDR3 is CASKKGTGPSPLHF. The CDR3 DNA follows: TGTGCCAGCAAAAAAGGGACAGGGCCTTCACCCCTCCACTTT.

This clonotype came up many times. The chain carries TRBV7-7 and TRBJ2-3; D not resolved. The germline V and J ends were trimmed by 4 bases and 0 bases, with 8 bases remaining between them. The CDR3 covers 14 residues. CDR1 is SSHAT and CDR2 is FNYEAQ in the germline V gene (reference sequence). CDR3 bases: TGTGCCAGCAGCTCGGGCCGTAGCACAGATACGCAGTATTTT. As protein: CASSSGRSTDTQYF.